Listed below are T cell receptor beta chains from one sample, sequenced in a study of T cells after posttransplantation cyclophosphamide. Assay used: immunoSEQ multiplex PCR; TCRdb lists only in-frame clones, some missing. The sample offers around 44,000 clones and no singletons, the top ten holding approximately 2%. Input material: PBMCs. These receptors were obtained from a man between 40 and 49 years old in good health, CMV-negative, and a related stem cell transplant donor. Both conserved end residues are part of each CDR3.

CDR3 length: 21; V gene: TRBV7-6; CDR3 protein: CASSPTLLASGGAGSYNEQFF
CDR3 length: 13; V gene: TRBV4-3; CDR3 protein: CASSPGLGGEQFF
CDR3 length: 18; V gene: TRBV5-1; CDR3 protein: CASSPWTSGTASYNEQFF
CDR3 length: 13; V gene: TRBV30; CDR3 protein: CAWSGGQGAKLFF
CDR3 length: 13; V gene: TRBV19; CDR3 protein: CASATGIRETQYF
CDR3 length: 17; V gene: TRBV4-1; CDR3 protein: CASSQVIGGGSSEKLFF
CDR3 length: 14; V gene: TRBV2; CDR3 protein: CASSSEYSGNTIYF
CDR3 length: 14; V gene: TRBV29-1; CDR3 protein: CSVGRTGSNYGYTF
CDR3 length: 13; V gene: TRBV5-1; CDR3 protein: CASSLEDRVGAFF
CDR3 length: 14; V gene: TRBV30; CDR3 protein: CAWKGGINTGELFF
CDR3 length: 15; V gene: TRBV18; CDR3 protein: CASSERGIPGSPLHF
CDR3 length: 15; V gene: TRBV7-3; CDR3 protein: CASSPRGQGGNEQFF
CDR3 length: 14; V gene: TRBV5-4; CDR3 protein: CASSYGTSSYEQYF
CDR3 length: 13; V gene: TRBV14; CDR3 protein: CASSDTGFYGYTF
CDR3 length: 14; V gene: TRBV4-1; CDR3 protein: CASSHAGTSDEQYF
CDR3 length: 15; V gene: TRBV6-1; CDR3 protein: CAKLAGGGWTGELFF
CDR3 length: 17; V gene: TRBV11-2; CDR3 protein: CASSRNPTGRSYNEQFF
CDR3 length: 12; V gene: TRBV5-3; CDR3 protein: CARRPQRQDLFF
CDR3 length: 12; V gene: TRBV10-3; CDR3 protein: CAINGNSGEQYF
CDR3 length: 16; V gene: TRBV5-8; CDR3 protein: CASSLVGRGDYNEQFF
CDR3 length: 15; V gene: TRBV5-1; CDR3 protein: CASSLAGTENQPQHF
CDR3 length: 14; V gene: TRBV7-2; CDR3 protein: CASSFSSGTDTQYF
CDR3 length: 13; V gene: TRBV5-4; CDR3 protein: CASSAGGNQPQHF
CDR3 length: 14; V gene: TRBV6-5; CDR3 protein: CASRVRGSTDTQYF
CDR3 length: 15; V gene: TRBV30; CDR3 protein: CAWSERDGYQEAQYF
CDR3 length: 15; V gene: TRBV28; CDR3 protein: CASSLMAGENQPQHF
CDR3 length: 11; V gene: TRBV12-5; CDR3 protein: CASGFGLEQFF
CDR3 length: 15; V gene: TRBV7-9; CDR3 protein: CASSMGRGGDQPQHF
CDR3 length: 12; V gene: TRBV19; CDR3 protein: CATVASDYGYTF
CDR3 length: 15; V gene: TRBV5-4; CDR3 protein: CASSSGQGSQETQYF
CDR3 length: 14; V gene: TRBV19; CDR3 protein: CASTPSDWYEKLFF
CDR3 length: 15; V gene: TRBV27; CDR3 protein: CASSLEGRGREKLFF
CDR3 length: 10; V gene: TRBV20-1; CDR3 protein: CSAAANIQYF
CDR3 length: 15; V gene: TRBV27; CDR3 protein: CASSASWTGTQPQHF
CDR3 length: 15; V gene: TRBV19; CDR3 protein: CASSMGGWSTDTQYF
CDR3 length: 15; V gene: TRBV6-5; CDR3 protein: CASSYSGTGSTEAFF
CDR3 length: 15; V gene: TRBV5-5; CDR3 protein: CASSRGQTTGSPLHF
CDR3 length: 15; V gene: TRBV4-2; CDR3 protein: CASSQDPGLAGEQFF
CDR3 length: 16; V gene: TRBV2; CDR3 protein: CASSDWGGGVRQPQHF
CDR3 length: 13; V gene: TRBV30; CDR3 protein: CAWSVPGTGELFF
CDR3 length: 13; V gene: TRBV27; CDR3 protein: CASSPMYQETQYF
CDR3 length: 14; V gene: TRBV4-2; CDR3 protein: CASSHGQSNTEAFF
CDR3 length: 11; V gene: TRBV6-5; CDR3 protein: CASSQNREQYF
CDR3 length: 14; V gene: TRBV27; CDR3 protein: CASRTSGGAGELFF
CDR3 length: 13; V gene: TRBV29-1; CDR3 protein: CSVLGTGTGTQYF
CDR3 length: 13; V gene: TRBV30; CDR3 protein: CAWSVQAGQPQHF
CDR3 length: 14; V gene: TRBV2; CDR3 protein: CASSESRVGYEQYF
CDR3 length: 15; V gene: TRBV7-6; CDR3 protein: CASSLVASGEETQYF
CDR3 length: 12; V gene: TRBV29-1; CDR3 protein: CSVPVTGLEQFF
CDR3 length: 16; V gene: TRBV11-3; CDR3 protein: CASSAFALAGENEQFF
CDR3 length: 17; V gene: TRBV12-1; CDR3 protein: CASSFGLAGGPYNEQFF
CDR3 length: 15; V gene: TRBV19; CDR3 protein: CASNWDSRNTGELFF
CDR3 length: 17; V gene: TRBV7-2; CDR3 protein: CASSLRRTSGGLETQYF
CDR3 length: 15; V gene: TRBV27; CDR3 protein: CASRFSQGMNTEAFF
CDR3 length: 14; V gene: TRBV6-5; CDR3 protein: CASTRQGPNTEAFF